The 6 T cell receptor beta chains listed next were all sequenced from one sample in a study of blood T cell repertoires in COVID-19. Only in-frame clones appear in the TCRdb table, and some are missing; sequencing was by immunoSEQ multiplex PCR. The sample consists of 200,000 or so clones, 88% of them appearing once. Sequences were obtained from PBMCs or T cells enriched from blood (not recorded which). These receptor sequences come from a woman in her 30s who had recovered from COVID-19.

The V call is TRBV7-2, the J call TRBJ1-4; D ambiguous. The CDR3 consists of 14 residues. Germline CDR1 and CDR2: SGHTA and FQGNSA. Trimming cost V 5 bases and J 4 bases, with 11 bases left between them. CDR3 nucleotide sequence: TGTGCCAGCAGCCCGAGAGGCGATAATGAAAAACTGTTTTTT. This gives the protein CASSPRGDNEKLFF.

This clone occurred once. The chain employs TRBV7-3 and TRBJ2-3; perhaps TRBD1 as D (5 bases). Deletions cut 1 base from V and 4 bases from J, with 12 bases between. This CDR3 has 15 residues. CDR1 is SGHTA, CDR2 FQGTGA, per germline. The CDR3 DNA sequence: TGTGCCAGCAGCTTAAGTCTCGGCAGGGCAGATACGCAGTATTTT. Encoded protein: CASSLSLGRADTQYF.

This chain connects TRBV11-3 to TRBJ2-5; 8 nucleotides match TRBD2. The CDR3 loop spans 14 amino acids. CDR1 is SGHNT and CDR2 is YENEEA in the germline V gene. The junction had 4 bases not matched to a gene; V was cut back by 5 bases and J by 2 bases. CDR3 sequence reads: CASSPRGGQETQYF. In nucleotides, the CDR3 is TGTGCCAGCAGCCCCCGGGGGGGTCAAGAGACCCAGTACTTC.

V is TRBV7-2 and J is TRBJ2-3; possible D gene TRBD1, 6 bases. The CDR3 contains 14 residues. V lost 1 base, J lost 3 bases, and 8 bases lay in between. CDR1 and CDR2 (germline): SGHTA, FQGNSA. The chain's CDR3 is CASSLVQGTDTQYF. For the CDR3, the DNA is TGTGCCAGCAGCTTAGTTCAGGGGACAGATACGCAGTATTTT.

This clone was recorded a few times. The gene calls are TRBV5-1 and TRBJ2-5; 11 bases are a match to TRBD1. The CDR3 extends over 15 amino acids. V lost 3 bases, J lost 4 bases, and 5 bases stayed unmatched. Germline-derived CDR1 and CDR2 are SGHRS and YFSETQ. The CDR3 protein is CASSSSGTGGETQYF. DNA for the CDR3: TGCGCCAGCAGCTCCTCCGGGACAGGGGGAGAGACCCAGTACTTC.

The gene calls are TRBV12-3 or TRBV12-4 and TRBJ1-3; D call uncertain. V gave up 3 bases and J gave up 7 bases, with 7 bases separating them. The CDR3 sequence is 12 residues long. The CDR3 coding sequence is TGTGCCAGCAGTTTGTATGAGAACACCATATATTTT. Its translation is CASSLYENTIYF.